Presented here are 32 T cell receptor beta chains from one specimen sequenced in a study of blood T cell repertoires in COVID-19. Assay used: immunoSEQ multiplex PCR; TCRdb lists only in-frame clones, some missing. The top ten clones hold under 4.5% of a sample with about 140,000 clones, 70% to 85% of them seen once. The specimen was peripheral blood. These receptors were obtained from a man in his sixties with acute or convalescent COVID-19.

This clone was seen a few times. This chain connects TRBV20-1 to TRBJ2-1; 7 bases are shared with TRBD2. CDR3 length: 11 amino acids. Germline CDR1 DFQATT, CDR2 SNEGSKA (reference sequence). The CDR3 is CRSGNNNEQFF. In DNA form, the CDR3 reads TGCAGAAGCGGGAACAACAATGAGCAGTTCTTC.

Turning to this clone: The junction and the germline gene differ at one end; a read error may be behind it. V is TRBV7-7 and J is TRBJ2-1; D may be TRBD1 (6 bases). There are 14 residues in the CDR3. Germline assignment: CDR1 SSHAT and CDR2 FNYEAQ (reference sequence). The CDR3 protein is CASSFGQGIDEQFF. The CDR3 DNA is TGTGCTAGCAGCTTCGGGCAGGGGATCGATGAGCAGTTCTTC.

The chain carries TRBV9 and TRBJ2-2; D possibly corresponds to TRBD1 (6 bases). Germline V gene data show CDR1 as SGDLS and CDR2 as YYNGEE. V lost 0 bases, J lost 6 bases, and 9 bases lay in between. The CDR3 is made up of 14 amino acids. In DNA form, the CDR3 reads TGTGCCAGCAGCGTAGTACAGGGCTCCGGGGAGCTGTTTTTT. Its translation is CASSVVQGSGELFF. Based on the CDR3 plus reference TRBV9 and TRBJ2-2, the full variable domain is DSGVTQTPKHLITATGQRVTLRCSPRSGDLSVYWYQQSLDQGLQFLIQYYNGEERAKGNILERFSAQQFPDLHSELNLSSLELGDSALYFCASSVVQGSGELFFGEGSRLTVL.

CDR3 loop: CASSLAASGSGYEQFF. The CDR3 DNA reads TGTGCCAGCAGCTTGGCCGCTAGCGGGAGTGGATATGAGCAGTTCTTC. The chain is built from TRBV5-4 and TRBJ2-1; 10 bases are shared with TRBD2. Germline V gene sequence: CDR1 SGHNT, CDR2 YYREEE (reference sequence). V shed 0 bases and J 8 bases; nucleotides not matched to a gene: 8. CDR3 length: 16 residues.

This clone was found a few times. The rearrangement uses TRBV21-1 and TRBJ1-2; the table gives TRBD1 as D, unverified against the DNA. TRBV21-1 is a documented pseudogene. The CDR3 runs 19 residues. CDR3 loop: CASSKAPPWGQPGAYGYTF. CDR3 DNA sequence: TGTGCCAGCAGCAAAGCGCCCCCCTGGGGGCAGCCAGGGGCCTATGGCTACACCTTC.

This sequence joins TRBV6-5 and TRBJ1-5; D is uncertain. Trimming took off 7 bases at V and 0 bases at J, with 10 bases between the two ends. Germline V CDR1 and CDR2: MNHEY, SVGAGI. CDR3 length equals 14 residues. The CDR3 DNA sequence: TGTGCCAGCAAATCGGTCCGTAGCAATCAGCCCCAGCATTTT. The encoded protein is CASKSVRSNQPQHF.

The chain joins TRBV9 to TRBJ2-1; no definite D call. CDR3 length: 15 amino acids. The V end lost 0 bases, the J end lost 0 bases, and 7 bases lay between the germline ends. Germline V gene sequence: CDR1 SGDLS, CDR2 YYNGEE. The CDR3 DNA reads TGTGCCAGCAGCGTAGCGGGTCCCTCCTACAATGAGCAGTTCTTC. Its translation is CASSVAGPSYNEQFF.

The chain links TRBV6-5 to TRBJ1-1, with TRBD1 identical over 8 bases. Trimming cost V 4 bases and J 7 bases; bases outside gene matches: 8. Germline loops: CDR1 MNHEY, CDR2 SVGAGI. This CDR3 is 14 amino acids long. The CDR3 reads CASSFYGQGGEAFF. The CDR3 nucleotides read TGTGCCAGCAGTTTCTACGGACAGGGCGGTGAAGCTTTCTTT.

The chain joins TRBV2 to TRBJ2-3, with 8 bases that match TRBD2. Trimming at V came to 3 bases and at J to 7 bases, leaving 6 bases not matched to a gene. The CDR3 sequence is 14 residues long. Germline V CDR1 and CDR2: SNHLY, FYNNEI. CDR3 sequence reads: CASSDIAGRYTQYF. The DNA of the CDR3 is TGTGCCAGCAGTGATATAGCGGGAAGATATACGCAGTATTTT. The whole variable domain, remainder taken from reference TRBV2 and TRBJ2-3, is EPEVTQTPSHQVTQMGQEVILRCVPISNHLYFYWYRQILGQKVEFLVSFYNNEISEKSEIFDDQFSVERPDGSNFTLKIRSTKLEDSAMYFCASSDIAGRYTQYFGPGTRLTVL.

This clone showed up just a few times. The V and J genes are TRBV28 and TRBJ2-3, with D tentatively TRBD1 (5 bases). The CDR3 spans 13 residues. Trimming cost V 4 bases and J 4 bases, with 9 bases left between them. The germline CDR1 and CDR2 sequences are MDHEN and SYDVKM. Here the CDR3 DNA reads TGTGCCAGCAGTTCACAGGTATCAGATACGCAGTATTTT. Amino acids: CASSSQVSDTQYF.

The count of this clone is one. The chain uses TRBV27 and TRBJ2-7; D not certain. The CDR3 spans 12 residues. Germline loops: CDR1 MNHEY, CDR2 SMNVEV (reference sequence). Trimming pared 5 bases from V and 6 bases from J, leaving 11 bases between. The CDR3 region is CASSTIGGEQYF. CDR3 bases: TGTGCCAGCAGTACGATAGGCGGCGAGCAGTACTTC.

The genes are TRBV29-1 and TRBJ2-3, with 7 bases matching TRBD1. The CDR3 sequence is 16 residues long. Germline assignment: CDR1 SQVTM and CDR2 ANQGSEA. The trim removed 4 bases at V and 5 bases at J, leaving 15 bases unmatched. In nucleotides, the CDR3 is TGCAGCGTTGGCTACAGGGGTTTGAATGTGGGAGATACGCAGTATTTT. Amino acids: CSVGYRGLNVGDTQYF.

In regard to this clone: This sample also contains other DNA sequences that code for the same CDR3. V is TRBV28 and J is TRBJ1-1, with D possibly being TRBD1 (6 bases). This CDR3 region has 14 residues. The germline CDR1 and CDR2 sequences are MDHEN and SYDVKM. Trimming pared 4 bases from V and 0 bases from J, leaving 9 bases between. The CDR3 is CASSSQGLNTEAFF. The CDR3 DNA sequence: TGTGCCAGCAGTTCCCAGGGGTTGAACACTGAAGCTTTCTTT.

This clone was counted between two and nine times. The V and J genes are TRBV6-5 and TRBJ1-6; 7 nucleotides match TRBD1. Germline values: CDR1 MNHEY, CDR2 SVGAGI. V lost 10 bases to trimming and J lost 7 bases; unmatched junction nucleotides: 10. The CDR3 totals 14 residues. CDR3 protein: CATQGGTGNSPLHF. In nucleotides, the CDR3 is TGTGCCACCCAGGGGGGAACCGGCAATTCACCCCTCCACTTT.

There are a few counts of this clone. The V call is TRBV19, the J call TRBJ2-5; D ambiguous. V lost 5 bases, J lost 5 bases, and 6 bases lay in between. The CDR3 totals 11 residues. Germline lookup yields CDR1 LNHDA and CDR2 SQIVND (reference sequence). The CDR3 nucleotides are TGTGCCAGTAGTCTTTTCGAGACCCAGTACTTC. This translates into CASSLFETQYF.

V is TRBV5-5 and J is TRBJ2-5; D might be TRBD1 (6 bases). Germline loops: CDR1 SGHKS, CDR2 YYEKEE (reference sequence). The CDR3 length is 16 residues. The germline V and J ends were trimmed by 4 bases and 5 bases, with 21 bases remaining between them. The CDR3 DNA follows: TGTGCCAGCAGCCTCCTCAGCTTGGGGGCCGGGGAGACCCAGTACTTC. Its protein product is CASSLLSLGAGETQYF.

This chain joins TRBV4-2 and TRBJ2-7; TRBD2 aligns across 7 bases. The CDR3 runs 16 residues. Germline loops: CDR1 LGHNA, CDR2 YNFKEQ. V trimming: 4 bases; J trimming: 0 bases; junction bases outside the gene matches: 9. The CDR3 DNA sequence: TGTGCCAGCAGCCCATTAACTTCTAGCGGCTCCTACGAGCAGTACTTC. It encodes CASSPLTSSGSYEQYF.

This clone came up once. V usage is TRBV19 and J usage is TRBJ1-6; TRBD1 might be the D (6 bases). V was clipped by 3 bases and J by 6 bases, with 18 bases between them. Germline V lookup: CDR1 LNHDA, CDR2 SQIVND (reference sequence). This CDR3 comprises 17 residues. The CDR3 loop is CASSISGQPRSNSPLHF. For the CDR3, the DNA is TGTGCCAGTAGTATCTCAGGACAGCCCCGATCTAATTCACCCCTCCACTTT.

The chain links TRBV7-2 to TRBJ1-1; 7 positions agree with TRBD1. CDR3 length: 16 amino acids. CDR1 and CDR2 (germline): SGHTA, FQGNSA. The V and J ends lost 3 bases and 0 bases, in that order; junction bases with no gene match: 7. CDR3 sequence reads: CASSFPRDSLNTEAFF. DNA for the CDR3: TGTGCCAGCAGCTTTCCCCGGGACAGCCTGAACACTGAAGCTTTCTTT.

This chain joins TRBV11-2 and TRBJ1-1; maybe TRBD1 (5 bases). V gave up 4 bases and J gave up 2 bases, with 14 bases separating them. The CDR3 length is 15 residues. From germline, CDR1 is SGHAT and CDR2 FQNNGV. CDR3 region: CASSSGGYLNTEAFF. CDR3 nucleotide sequence: TGTGCCAGCAGCTCCGGGGGGTACCTAAACACTGAAGCTTTCTTT.

Here the CDR3 reads CASSPPLAGRSGNTIYF. DNA for the CDR3: TGTGCCAGCAGCCCCCCTTTGGCAGGGCGCTCTGGAAACACCATATATTTT. The V gene is TRBV3-1 (or the pseudogene TRBV3-2), the J gene TRBJ1-3; D perhaps matches TRBD1 (5 bases). Germline V gene data show CDR1 as LGHDT and CDR2 as YNNKEL (reference sequence). CDR3 length: 17 residues. The V and J ends lost 4 bases and 0 bases respectively, with 16 bases between them.

The chain combines TRBV30 with TRBJ1-4, with TRBD1 as a possible D gene (6 bases). The CDR3 covers 15 residues. V lost 3 bases and J 4 bases, leaving 15 bases between the germline ends. The germline gives CDR1 GTSNPN, CDR2 SVGIG (reference sequence). CDR3 coding DNA: TGTGCCTGGAGGGACCTGGGACAAATTAATGAAAAACTGTTTTTT. Translated, it gives CAWRDLGQINEKLFF. The full variable domain, with the rest looked up from reference TRBV30 and TRBJ1-4, is SQTIHQWPATLVQPVGSPLSLECTVEGTSNPNLYWYRQAAGRGLQLLFYSVGIGQISSEVPQNLSASRPQDRQFILSSKKLLLSDSGFYLCAWRDLGQINEKLFFGSGTQLSVL.

This sequence joins TRBV11-3 and TRBJ2-4, with 10 bases lining up with TRBD1. Germline CDR1 is SGHNT and CDR2 is YENEEA. CDR3 length: 16 residues. J was trimmed by 2 bases and V by 5 bases; bases with no gene match: 6. CDR3 nucleotides: TGTGCCAGCAGCCCCGGACAGGGGGTGACCAAAAACATTCAGTACTTC. Translating gives CASSPGQGVTKNIQYF.

This chain links TRBV7-2 with TRBJ2-1, with TRBD1 identical over 9 bases. The CDR3 consists of 13 residues. The V and J ends lost 5 bases and 10 bases, in that order; junction bases with no gene match: 6. CDR1 is SGHTA, CDR2 FQGNSA, per germline. As DNA, the CDR3 is TGTGCCAGCAGCCGGGACAGGGTCCGAGAGCAGTTCTTC. It codes for CASSRDRVREQFF.

This sequence joins TRBV6-5 and TRBJ1-5; D is ambiguous. The germline V gene encodes CDR1 MNHEY and CDR2 SVGAGI. There are 13 residues in the CDR3. Trimming took off 5 bases at V and 5 bases at J, with 10 bases between the two ends. CDR3 sequence (DNA): TGTGCCAGCAGTCGAGAGGGCGATCAGCCCCAGCATTTT. Translating it yields CASSREGDQPQHF.

This chain uses TRBV7-6 with TRBJ2-2; no clear D. There are 14 residues in the CDR3. Trimming left V 1 base short and J 5 bases short, with 8 bases between. Germline V CDR1 and CDR2: SGHVS, FNYEAQ. CDR3 loop: CASSLGPRTGELFF. CDR3 DNA: TGTGCCAGCAGCTTAGGTCCCCGGACCGGGGAGCTGTTTTTT.

The J gene is TRBJ1-5, the V gene TRBV29-1; TRBD1 matches at 12 bases. The V and J ends lost 6 bases and 7 bases, in that order; junction bases with no gene match: 7. The CDR3 consists of 14 residues. The germline V gene has CDR1 SQVTM and CDR2 ANQGSEA. This CDR3 reads CSVFGTGGEQPQHF. The CDR3 DNA reads as TGCAGCGTGTTTGGGACAGGGGGCGAACAGCCCCAGCATTTT.

The chain has TRBV6-6 and TRBJ2-2; 13 bases map to TRBD2. The trim removed 6 bases at V and 7 bases at J, leaving 8 bases unmatched. The CDR3 has 16 amino acids. CDR1 and CDR2 from the germline V gene are MNHNY and SVGAGI (reference sequence). The chain's CDR3 is CASSQKLAGGDGELFF. The CDR3 bases are TGTGCCAGCAGCCAGAAACTAGCGGGAGGGGACGGGGAGCTGTTTTTT.

V gene TRBV6-2 or TRBV6-3 combines with J gene TRBJ2-7; TRBD2 aligns across 11 bases. Germline values: CDR1 MNHEY, CDR2 SVGEGT. Trimming removed 5 bases from V and 0 bases from J; junction bases left unmatched: 6. The CDR3 is made up of 16 amino acids. The CDR3 is CASSHHGTSGSYEQYF. The CDR3 coding sequence is TGTGCCAGCAGTCACCACGGGACTAGCGGCTCCTACGAGCAGTACTTC.

This rearrangement joins TRBV30 to TRBJ1-5, with 7 bases matching TRBD1. The V segment lost 1 base and the J segment 6 bases; nucleotides outside the gene matches: 3. Germline CDR1 reads GTSNPN; CDR2 reads SVGIG (reference sequence). The length of the CDR3 is 13 residues. CDR3 sequence (DNA): TGTGCCTGGAGTGGACAGGGTACTCAGCCCCAGCATTTT. Protein sequence: CAWSGQGTQPQHF.

The J gene is TRBJ2-5, the V gene TRBV7-2; D possibly corresponds to TRBD2 (6 bases). CDR3 size: 16 residues. Trimming removed 5 bases at V and 5 bases at J, with 21 bases between. Germline CDR1 SGHTA, CDR2 FQGNSA. The CDR3 loop is CASSHLSSGVGETQYF. CDR3 in DNA: TGTGCCAGCAGCCATCTTAGCTCGGGAGTCGGTGAGACCCAGTACTTC.

This clone was seen repeatedly, ten times or more. V and J are TRBV11-2 and TRBJ1-6; the match to TRBD1 covers 7 bases. Trimming removed 3 bases from V and 7 bases from J; junction bases left unmatched: 6. Germline assignment: CDR1 SGHAT and CDR2 FQNNGV. The CDR3 is 15 residues long. The DNA for the CDR3 is TGTGCCAGCAGCTTGACAGGGAAAGAAAATTCACCCCTCCACTTT. Its protein is CASSLTGKENSPLHF.